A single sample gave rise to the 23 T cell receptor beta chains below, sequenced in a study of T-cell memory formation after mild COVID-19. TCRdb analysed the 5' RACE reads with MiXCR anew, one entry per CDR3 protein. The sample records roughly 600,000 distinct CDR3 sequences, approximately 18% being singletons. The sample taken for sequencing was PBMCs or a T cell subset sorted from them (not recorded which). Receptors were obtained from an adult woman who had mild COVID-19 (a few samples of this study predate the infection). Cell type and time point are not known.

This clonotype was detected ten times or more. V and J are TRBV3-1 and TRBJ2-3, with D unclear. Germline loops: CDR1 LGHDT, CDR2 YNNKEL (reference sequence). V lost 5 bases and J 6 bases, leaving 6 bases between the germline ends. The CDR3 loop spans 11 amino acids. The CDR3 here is CASSLLDTQYF. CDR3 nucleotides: TGTGCCAGCAGCTTATTGGATACGCAGTATTTT.

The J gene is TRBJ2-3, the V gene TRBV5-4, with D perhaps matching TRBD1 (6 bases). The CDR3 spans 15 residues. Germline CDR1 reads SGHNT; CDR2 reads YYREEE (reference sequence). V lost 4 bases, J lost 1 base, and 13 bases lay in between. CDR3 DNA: TGTGCCAGCAGCGATGCACAGGGAGGCACAGATACGCAGTATTTT. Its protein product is CASSDAQGGTDTQYF.

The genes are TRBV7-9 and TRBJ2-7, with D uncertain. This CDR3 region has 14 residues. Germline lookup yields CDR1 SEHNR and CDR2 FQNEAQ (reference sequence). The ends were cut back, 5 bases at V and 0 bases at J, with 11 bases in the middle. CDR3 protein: CASSPGKLSYEQYF. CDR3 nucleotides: TGTGCCAGCAGCCCTGGAAAACTCTCCTACGAGCAGTACTTC. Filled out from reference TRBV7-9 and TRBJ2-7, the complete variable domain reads DTGVSQNPRHKITKRGQNVTFRCDPISEHNRLYWYRQTLGQGPEFLTYFQNEAQLEKSRLLSDRFSAERPKGSFSTLEIQRTEQGDSAMYLCASSPGKLSYEQYFGPGTRLTVT.

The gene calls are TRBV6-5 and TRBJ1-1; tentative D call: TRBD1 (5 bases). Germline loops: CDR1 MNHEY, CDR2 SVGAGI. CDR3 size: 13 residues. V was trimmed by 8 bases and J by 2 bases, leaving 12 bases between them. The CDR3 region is CASHWDVNTEAFF. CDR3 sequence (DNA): TGTGCCAGCCATTGGGACGTTAACACTGAAGCTTTCTTT.

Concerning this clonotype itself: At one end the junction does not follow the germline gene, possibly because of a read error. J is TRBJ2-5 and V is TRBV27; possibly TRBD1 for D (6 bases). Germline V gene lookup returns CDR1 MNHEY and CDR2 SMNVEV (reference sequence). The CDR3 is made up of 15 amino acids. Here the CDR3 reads CARSLFADQGGTQYF. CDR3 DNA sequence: TGTGCCAGAAGTTTATTCGCCGATCAAGGGGGGACCCAGTACTTC.

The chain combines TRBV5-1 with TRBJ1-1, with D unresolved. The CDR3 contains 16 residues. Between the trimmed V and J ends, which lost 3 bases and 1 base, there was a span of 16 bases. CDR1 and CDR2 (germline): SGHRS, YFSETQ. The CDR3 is CASSSRPDRENTEAFF. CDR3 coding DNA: TGCGCCAGCAGCTCACGGCCAGACCGAGAGAACACTGAAGCTTTCTTT. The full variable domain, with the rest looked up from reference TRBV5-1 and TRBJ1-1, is KAGVTQTPRYLIKTRGQQVTLSCSPISGHRSVSWYQQTPGQGLQFLFEYFSETQRNKGNFPGRFSGRQFSNSRSEMNVSTLELGDSALYLCASSSRPDRENTEAFFGQGTRLTVV.

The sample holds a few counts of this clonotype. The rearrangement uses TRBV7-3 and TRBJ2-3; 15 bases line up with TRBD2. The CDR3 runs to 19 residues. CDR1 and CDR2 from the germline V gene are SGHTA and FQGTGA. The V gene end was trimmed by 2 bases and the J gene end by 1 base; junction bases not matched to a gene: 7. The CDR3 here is CASSLQGTSGRYRTDTQYF. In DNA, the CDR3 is TGTGCCAGCAGCTTACAGGGGACTAGCGGGAGGTACCGCACAGATACGCAGTATTTT.

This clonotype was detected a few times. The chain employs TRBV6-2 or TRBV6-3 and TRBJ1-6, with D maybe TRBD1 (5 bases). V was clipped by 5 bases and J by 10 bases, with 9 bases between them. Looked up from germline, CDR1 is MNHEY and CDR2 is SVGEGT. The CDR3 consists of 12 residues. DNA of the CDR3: TGTGCCAGCAGTACTGGGACGTCACCCCTCCACTTT. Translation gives CASSTGTSPLHF.

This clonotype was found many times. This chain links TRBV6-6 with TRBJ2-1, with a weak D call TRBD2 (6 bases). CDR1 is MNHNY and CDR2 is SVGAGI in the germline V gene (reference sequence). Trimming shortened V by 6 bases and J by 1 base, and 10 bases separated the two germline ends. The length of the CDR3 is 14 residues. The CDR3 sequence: CASRRLASYNEQFF. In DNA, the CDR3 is TGTGCCAGCAGAAGGCTAGCGTCCTACAATGAGCAGTTCTTC.

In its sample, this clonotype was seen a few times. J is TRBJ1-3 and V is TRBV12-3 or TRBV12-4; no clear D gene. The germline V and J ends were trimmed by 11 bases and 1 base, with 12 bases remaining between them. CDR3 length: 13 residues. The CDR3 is CASKRNSGNTIYF. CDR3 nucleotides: TGTGCCTCAAAAAGGAATTCTGGAAACACCATATATTTT.

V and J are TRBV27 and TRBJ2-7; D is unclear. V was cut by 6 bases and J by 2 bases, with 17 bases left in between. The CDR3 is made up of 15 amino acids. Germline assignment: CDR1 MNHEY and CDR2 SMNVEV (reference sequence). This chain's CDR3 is CASRALTSPPYEQYF. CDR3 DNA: TGTGCCAGCAGAGCTCTAACATCCCCCCCCTACGAGCAGTACTTC.

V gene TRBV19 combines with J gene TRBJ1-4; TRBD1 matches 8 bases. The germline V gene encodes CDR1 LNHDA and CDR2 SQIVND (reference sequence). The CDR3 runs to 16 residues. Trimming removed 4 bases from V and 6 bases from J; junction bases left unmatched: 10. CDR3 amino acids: CASSNLGQAGDEKLFF. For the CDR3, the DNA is TGTGCCAGTAGTAACCTGGGACAGGCAGGGGATGAAAAACTGTTTTTT.

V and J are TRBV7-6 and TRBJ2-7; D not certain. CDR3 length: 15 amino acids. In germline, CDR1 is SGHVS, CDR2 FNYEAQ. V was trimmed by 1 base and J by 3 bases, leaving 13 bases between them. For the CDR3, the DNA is TGTGCCAGCAGCTTAGTTACGGCTTCAGGCTACGAGCAGTACTTC. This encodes CASSLVTASGYEQYF.

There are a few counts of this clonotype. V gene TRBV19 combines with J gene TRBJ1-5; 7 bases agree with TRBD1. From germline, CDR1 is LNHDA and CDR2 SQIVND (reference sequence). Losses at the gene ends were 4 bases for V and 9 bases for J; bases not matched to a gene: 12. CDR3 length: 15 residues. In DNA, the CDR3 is TGTGCCAGTAGTACAACCGGGACAGTTCGTCGGCCCCAGCATTTT. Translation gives CASSTTGTVRRPQHF.

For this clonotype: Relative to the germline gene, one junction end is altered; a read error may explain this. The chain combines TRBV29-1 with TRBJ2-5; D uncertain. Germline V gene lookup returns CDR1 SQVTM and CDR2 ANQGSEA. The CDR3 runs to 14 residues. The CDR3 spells CSVGMRLGQETKYF. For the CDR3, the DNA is TGCAGCGTTGGTATGCGGCTGGGCCAAGAGACCAAGTACTTC.

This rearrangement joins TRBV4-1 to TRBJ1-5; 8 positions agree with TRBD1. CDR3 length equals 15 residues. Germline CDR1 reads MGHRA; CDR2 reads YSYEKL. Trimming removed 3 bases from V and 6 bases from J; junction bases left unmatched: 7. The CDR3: CASSQSTGGGQPQHF. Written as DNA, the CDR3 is TGCGCCAGCAGCCAGAGTACAGGGGGTGGTCAGCCCCAGCATTTT.

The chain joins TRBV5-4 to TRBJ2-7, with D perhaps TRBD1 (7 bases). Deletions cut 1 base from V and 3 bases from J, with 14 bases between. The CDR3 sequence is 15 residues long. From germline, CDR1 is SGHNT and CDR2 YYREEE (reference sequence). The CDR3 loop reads CASSLSGGQYYEQYF. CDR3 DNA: TGTGCCAGCAGCTTGTCCGGGGGACAGTACTACGAGCAGTACTTC.

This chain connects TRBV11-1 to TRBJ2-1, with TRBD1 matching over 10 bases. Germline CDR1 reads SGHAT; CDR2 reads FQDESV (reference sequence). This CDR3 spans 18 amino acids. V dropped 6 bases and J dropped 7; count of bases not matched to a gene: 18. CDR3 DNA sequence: TGTGCCAGCAGTCTCGCCAAATCCCGGGACAGGGGAATTAATGAGCAGTTCTTC. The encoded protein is CASSLAKSRDRGINEQFF.

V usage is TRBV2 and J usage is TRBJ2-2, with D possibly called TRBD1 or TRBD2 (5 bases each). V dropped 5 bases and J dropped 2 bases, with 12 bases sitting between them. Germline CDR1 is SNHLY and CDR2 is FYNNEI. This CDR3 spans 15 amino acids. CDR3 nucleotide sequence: TGTGCCAGCAGTTTCTGGGACCTAAACACCGGGGAGCTGTTTTTT. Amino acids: CASSFWDLNTGELFF.

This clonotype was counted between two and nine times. CDR3: CASSKGGRPNTEAFF. CDR3 sequence (DNA): TGTGCCAGCAGCAAAGGGGGTCGGCCGAACACTGAAGCTTTCTTT. The chain is built from TRBV21-1 and TRBJ1-1. TRBV21-1 is a pseudogene segment. The CDR3 is 15 residues long.

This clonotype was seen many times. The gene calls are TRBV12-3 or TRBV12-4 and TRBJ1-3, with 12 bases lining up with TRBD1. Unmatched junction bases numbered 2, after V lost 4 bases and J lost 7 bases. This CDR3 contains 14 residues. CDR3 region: CASSWDRGPNTIYF. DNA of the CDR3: TGTGCCAGCAGTTGGGACAGGGGGCCGAACACCATATATTTT.

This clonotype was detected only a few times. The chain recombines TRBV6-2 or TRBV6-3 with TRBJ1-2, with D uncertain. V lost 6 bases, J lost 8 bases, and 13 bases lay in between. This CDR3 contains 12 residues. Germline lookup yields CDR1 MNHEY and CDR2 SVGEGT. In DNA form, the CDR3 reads TGTGCCAGCAGACCCGGCGGAACCGGCTACACCTTC. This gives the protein CASRPGGTGYTF.

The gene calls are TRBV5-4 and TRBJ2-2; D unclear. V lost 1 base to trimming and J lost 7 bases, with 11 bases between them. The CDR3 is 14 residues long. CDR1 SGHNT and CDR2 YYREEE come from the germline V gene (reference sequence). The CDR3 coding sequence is TGTGCCAGCAGCTTGTTGGGCCCCAACGGGGAGCTGTTTTTT. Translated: CASSLLGPNGELFF.